These 32 T cell receptor beta chains were all obtained from the same sample, sequenced in a study of PD-1 blockade in classical Hodgkin lymphoma. Each of the patients experienced relapse following autologous stem cell transplantation, and their brentuximab vedotin exposure differed. TCRdb's copy holds only in-frame clones and misses some; the assay was immunoSEQ multiplex PCR. The sample includes about 40,000 clones, 88% of them seen just once. The starting material was peripheral blood mononuclear cells (PBMCs), obtained before the second cycle of nivolumab. The receptor source for this set is a human donor with classical Hodgkin lymphoma.

V and J are TRBV27 and TRBJ2-4; possible D gene TRBD2, 6 bases. The CDR3 covers 17 residues. Germline CDR1 reads MNHEY; CDR2 reads SMNVEV (reference sequence). V shed 5 bases and J shed 3 bases, with 20 bases lying between them. CDR3 coding DNA: TGTGCCAGCAGTCCCAGACTAGTGCAAGGTGGCAAAAACATTCAGTACTTC. Residues: CASSPRLVQGGKNIQYF.

This chain uses TRBV15 with TRBJ2-7; no reliable D call. Germline values: CDR1 LNHNV, CDR2 YYDKDF (reference sequence). Trimming left V 1 base short and J 0 bases short, with 7 bases between. This CDR3 is 14 amino acids long. The CDR3 is CATSRVLSSYEQYF. The CDR3 DNA sequence: TGTGCCACCAGCAGAGTCTTAAGCTCCTACGAGCAGTACTTC.

The chain recombines TRBV5-4 with TRBJ2-1, with a tentative D call TRBD1 (6 bases). The CDR3 sequence is 11 residues long. Per the germline V gene, CDR1 is SGHNT and CDR2 is YYREEE (reference sequence). Trimming took 0 bases from V and 12 from J, leaving 7 bases between them. CDR3 in amino acids: CASSLETGQFF. As DNA, the CDR3 is TGTGCCAGCAGCTTGGAGACAGGGCAGTTCTTC.

A word on this clone: A read error may be the cause here, since a much bigger clone is one base away. V is TRBV10-1 and J is TRBJ2-3; no clear D gene. Trimming stripped 2 bases from V and 0 bases from J, with 9 bases between. CDR3 length: 15 residues. CDR1 is WNHNN and CDR2 is SYGVQD in the germline V gene (reference sequence). The CDR3: CASSEASFSTDTQYF. CDR3 sequence (DNA): TGCGCCAGCAGTGAGGCCAGCTTTAGCACAGATACGCAGTATTTT.

V and J are TRBV30 and TRBJ2-1; the D gene could be TRBD1 or TRBD2 (6 bases each). The germline V gene has CDR1 GTSNPN and CDR2 SVGIG (reference sequence). Trimming stripped 0 bases from V and 6 bases from J, with 21 bases between. CDR3 size: 17 residues. CDR3 nucleotide sequence: TGTGCCTGGAGTGTCCCCGCCCCCCGGGGGCGCATCAATGAGCAGTTCTTC. Its translation: CAWSVPAPRGRINEQFF.

This clone was counted only a few times. V usage is TRBV7-9 and J usage is TRBJ1-3; D not certain. V was pared by 3 bases and J by 4 bases, with 13 bases between. The CDR3 runs to 15 residues. Per germline, CDR1 SEHNR and CDR2 FQNEAQ (reference sequence). The CDR3 here is CASSFWARTGNTIYF. DNA for the CDR3: TGTGCCAGCAGCTTTTGGGCCAGGACGGGAAACACCATATATTTT.

J is TRBJ2-1 and V is TRBV9; D ambiguous. V lost 0 bases and J lost 3, with 1 base in between. The CDR3 length is 12 residues. Looked up from germline, CDR1 is SGDLS and CDR2 is YYNGEE. The CDR3 loop reads CASSVVYNEQFF. The CDR3 DNA reads as TGTGCCAGCAGCGTAGTCTACAATGAGCAGTTCTTC.

The genes are TRBV5-8 and TRBJ1-5; D not certain. CDR3 size: 13 residues. The V end lost 1 base, the J end lost 3 bases, and 5 bases lay between the germline ends. Germline V gene data show CDR1 as SGHTS and CDR2 as YDEGEE. CDR3 sequence: CASSLSPNQPQHF. In DNA, the CDR3 is TGTGCCAGCAGCTTGAGTCCCAATCAGCCCCAGCATTTT.

This chain joins TRBV28 and TRBJ2-3, with 7 positions matching TRBD2. This CDR3 is built from 12 residues. Germline CDR1 is MDHEN and CDR2 is SYDVKM. Trimming removed 6 bases from V and 7 bases from J; junction bases left unmatched: 4. The CDR3 loop reads CASRIGGNTQYF. The CDR3 bases are TGTGCCAGCAGAATCGGGGGGAATACGCAGTATTTT.

This chain joins TRBV25-1 and TRBJ1-2, with D tentatively TRBD1 (6 bases). Germline CDR1 is MGHDK and CDR2 is SYGVNS. Trimming left V 6 bases short and J 4 bases short, with 9 bases between. This CDR3 is 12 amino acids long. The CDR3 nucleotides are TGTGCCAGCAGGGACAGCTCCTATGGCTACACCTTC. Translation gives CASRDSSYGYTF.

The chain has TRBV28 and TRBJ2-1, with D perhaps matching TRBD2 (5 bases). This CDR3 is 12 amino acids long. V was cut by 5 bases and J by 9 bases, with 11 bases left in between. Germline V CDR1 and CDR2: MDHEN, SYDVKM. CDR3 amino acids: CASSTPSTEQFF. In DNA, the CDR3 is TGTGCCAGCAGTACCCCTAGCACTGAGCAGTTCTTC.

The rearrangement uses TRBV7-4 and TRBJ2-5; D remains ambiguous. V was shortened by 5 bases and J by 5 bases, with 12 bases between the two germline ends. Germline-derived CDR1 and CDR2 are SGHVT and SQSDAQ. The CDR3 loop spans 13 amino acids. The CDR3 DNA sequence: TGTGCCAGCAGCCTCCTGCTTGGGGAGACCCAGTACTTC. Translating gives CASSLLLGETQYF.

The J gene is TRBJ1-2, the V gene TRBV19; tentative D call: TRBD1 (6 bases). CDR1 LNHDA and CDR2 SQIVND come from the germline V gene (reference sequence). The CDR3 runs 14 residues. Trimming pared 1 base from V and 8 bases from J, leaving 14 bases between. This CDR3 is CASSIALQGGGYTF. In DNA form, the CDR3 reads TGTGCCAGTAGTATAGCCTTACAGGGAGGCGGCTACACCTTC.

The chain combines TRBV28 with TRBJ2-5, with D possibly matching TRBD1 (6 bases). V was pared by 2 bases and J by 5 bases, with 15 bases between. The CDR3 is made up of 15 amino acids. The germline CDR1 and CDR2 sequences are MDHEN and SYDVKM. This CDR3 is CASSLASRGLETQYF. CDR3 nucleotides: TGTGCCAGCAGTTTAGCGAGTAGGGGGTTGGAGACCCAGTACTTC.

The genes are TRBV25-1 and TRBJ2-5; 9 positions match TRBD2. CDR1 is MGHDK and CDR2 is SYGVNS in the germline V gene. V trimming: 4 bases; J trimming: 3 bases; junction bases outside the gene matches: 6. The CDR3 length is 15 residues. This CDR3 is CASSVSSGTKETQYF. DNA for the CDR3: TGTGCCAGCAGTGTATCTAGCGGGACGAAAGAGACCCAGTACTTC.

The rearrangement joins TRBV6-6 to TRBJ2-1; perhaps D is TRBD1 or TRBD2 (5 bases each). CDR1 and CDR2 (germline): MNHNY, SVGAGI (reference sequence). The CDR3 consists of 15 residues. V was pared by 2 bases and J by 7 bases, with 15 bases between. This CDR3 reads CASSYRGVTGNEQFF. CDR3 DNA: TGTGCCAGCAGTTACAGGGGCGTTACGGGGAATGAGCAGTTCTTC.

This clone counts as medium-sized (0.01 to 0.1%). The rearrangement links TRBV19 to TRBJ1-5; D gene uncertain. The ends were cut back, 3 bases at V and 7 bases at J, with 10 bases in the middle. The CDR3 totals 13 residues. The V gene's germline CDR1 is LNHDA and CDR2 SQIVND (reference sequence). The CDR3: CASSIDYSQPQHF. The CDR3 DNA follows: TGTGCCAGTAGTATTGACTATTCCCAGCCCCAGCATTTT.

V usage is TRBV6-1 and J usage is TRBJ2-7; 9 bases are a match to TRBD2. The CDR3 spans 14 residues. From germline, CDR1 is MNHNS and CDR2 SASEGT. With 8 bases clipped from V and 3 bases from J, the junction kept 8 bases outside the gene matches. CDR3 sequence reads: CASLLAGSNYEQYF. DNA for the CDR3: TGTGCCAGCCTACTAGCGGGTTCAAACTACGAGCAGTACTTC.

CDR3 in amino acids: CASSPLQNTGELFF. DNA of the CDR3: TGTGCCAGCAGCCCCCTACAGAACACCGGGGAGCTGTTTTTT. The rearrangement links TRBV9 to TRBJ2-2, with D hard to call. The germline V gene has CDR1 SGDLS and CDR2 YYNGEE. V shed 4 bases and J shed 1 base, with 8 bases lying between them. This CDR3 has 14 residues.

The chain combines TRBV5-1 with TRBJ1-2, with TRBD1 as a possible D gene (6 bases). This CDR3 has 13 amino acids. The germline V gene encodes CDR1 SGHRS and CDR2 YFSETQ. Trimming cost V 5 bases and J 2 bases, with 10 bases left between them. CDR3 bases: TGCGCCAGCAGGGAAGGACAGAACTATGGCTACACCTTC. Amino acids: CASREGQNYGYTF.

The V gene is TRBV18, the J gene TRBJ1-2; TRBD1 matches 9 bases. The CDR3 covers 15 residues. The trim removed 3 bases at V and 4 bases at J, leaving 6 bases unmatched. CDR1 KGHSH and CDR2 LQKENI come from the germline V gene. The CDR3 sequence: CASSPGTGPLYGYTF. DNA of the CDR3: TGTGCCAGCTCACCTGGGACAGGGCCACTCTATGGCTACACCTTC.

The chain is built from TRBV28 and TRBJ2-1; 7 bases line up with TRBD1. CDR1 and CDR2 (germline): MDHEN, SYDVKM. With V trimmed by 5 bases and J by 4 bases, 14 bases remained unmatched. This CDR3 spans 17 amino acids. The CDR3 coding sequence is TGTGCCAGCAGTCCACCGTCCGACAGGGAGAGTTACAATGAGCAGTTCTTC. Protein product: CASSPPSDRESYNEQFF.

The V gene is TRBV14, the J gene TRBJ2-5; D is undetermined. V was cut by 0 bases and J by 5 bases, with 10 bases left in between. CDR1 is SGHDN and CDR2 is FVKESK in the germline V gene. This CDR3 contains 14 residues. The CDR3 spells CASSQDVVGETQYF. CDR3 nucleotides: TGTGCCAGCAGCCAAGACGTCGTCGGGGAGACCCAGTACTTC.

V and J are TRBV4-2 and TRBJ1-5, with a tentative D call TRBD1 (5 bases). This CDR3 has 15 residues. Looked up from germline, CDR1 is LGHNA and CDR2 is YNFKEQ. Trimming stripped 0 bases from V and 8 bases from J, with 14 bases between. The CDR3 nucleotides read TGTGCCAGCAGCCAAGAGGGGGGACGCGGGGAGCCCCAGCATTTT. This gives the protein CASSQEGGRGEPQHF.

The sample holds one count of this clone. The chain links TRBV6-5 to TRBJ2-7; D gene unclear. V was cut by 5 bases and J by 3 bases, with 5 bases left in between. Germline V gene lookup returns CDR1 MNHEY and CDR2 SVGAGI. The CDR3 has 11 amino acids. The chain's CDR3 is CASSAHYEQYF. Here the CDR3 DNA reads TGTGCCAGCAGTGCACACTACGAGCAGTACTTC.

In its sample, this clone was seen once. This sequence joins TRBV7-6 and TRBJ2-7; a possible D gene is TRBD1 (6 bases). The CDR3 is 14 residues long. CDR1 SGHVS and CDR2 FNYEAQ come from the germline V gene. Trimming shortened V by 5 bases and J by 9 bases, and 20 bases separated the two germline ends. The CDR3, as DNA: TGTGCCAGCAGCAAACAGGGCCATCAAAACGTGCAGTACTTC. This codes for CASSKQGHQNVQYF.

This rearrangement joins TRBV5-1 to TRBJ2-3; D call uncertain. CDR1 and CDR2 from the germline V gene are SGHRS and YFSETQ. The CDR3 length is 15 residues. Trimming removed 0 bases from V and 0 bases from J, with 8 bases in between. Written as DNA, the CDR3 is TGCGCCAGCAGCTTGGCCAGGCAGAGCACAGATACGCAGTATTTT. Its protein is CASSLARQSTDTQYF.

V usage is TRBV2 and J usage is TRBJ2-7; D is perhaps TRBD1 or TRBD2 (5 bases each). The CDR3 contains 11 residues. From germline, CDR1 is SNHLY and CDR2 FYNNEI. The ends were cut back, 10 bases at V and 3 bases at J, with 10 bases in the middle. The CDR3 DNA is TGTGCCATCGGGGCCCTCTACGAGCAGTACTTC. It is translated as CAIGALYEQYF.

This chain joins TRBV7-2 and TRBJ2-7; no clear D. CDR1 is SGHTA, CDR2 FQGNSA, per germline. With 2 bases removed from V and 3 bases from J, the gap between germline ends came to 11 bases. This CDR3 has 14 amino acids. The DNA for the CDR3 is TGTGCCAGCAGCTTACCTGGGTTTAACTACGAGCAGTACTTC. Translated: CASSLPGFNYEQYF.

This chain links TRBV9 with TRBJ1-1; D is uncertain. From germline, CDR1 is SGDLS and CDR2 YYNGEE. V shed 1 base and J shed 1 base, with 8 bases lying between them. The length of the CDR3 is 14 residues. The CDR3 loop reads CASSVRAGNTEAFF. In DNA, the CDR3 is TGTGCCAGCAGCGTACGCGCGGGGAACACTGAAGCTTTCTTT.

This clone was detected only once. The chain has TRBV27 and TRBJ1-2, with TRBD1 matching over 9 bases. CDR3 length: 14 residues. In germline, CDR1 is MNHEY, CDR2 SMNVEV (reference sequence). The V gene end was trimmed by 3 bases and the J gene end by 8 bases; junction bases not matched to a gene: 7. The CDR3, as DNA: TGTGCCAGCAGTTTGGGACAGGGTGTGAACGGCTACACCTTC. This sequence encodes CASSLGQGVNGYTF.

The rearrangement uses TRBV7-8 and TRBJ2-3; TRBD2 aligns across 10 bases. Losses at the gene ends were 4 bases for V and 4 bases for J; bases not matched to a gene: 8. The CDR3 totals 16 residues. In germline, CDR1 is SGHVS, CDR2 FQNEAQ. The chain's CDR3 is CASSSFLAGGSDTQYF. Here the CDR3 DNA reads TGTGCCAGCAGCTCCTTCTTAGCGGGAGGTTCAGATACGCAGTATTTT.